This TCR beta chain was sequenced during a study of chemoradiotherapy in HPV16-positive cancers. On this clone: Its antigen is undetermined.

Libraries were prepared by immunoSEQ multiplex PCR; TCRdb keeps only in-frame clonotypes and omits some of them. The table lists about 15,000 clones, roughly 79% of them singletons, with 8.5% to 10% in the top ten. Study-wide points: Candidate HPV-specific clones and E7-related TCR motifs grew in tumor during treatment.

V lost 5 bases and J 2 bases, leaving 12 bases between the germline ends. Germline V lookup: CDR1 LNHDA, CDR2 SQIVND (reference sequence). The CDR3 is 14 amino acids. The TCR was taken from a human donor with HPV-associated anogenital cancer. This specimen was acquired from a patient who underwent chemoradiotherapy. The genes are TRBV19 and TRBJ2-5; D might be TRBD2 (5 bases). Here the CDR3 reads CASSSSRGQETQYF. CDR3 nucleotide sequence: TGTGCCAGTAGTTCCTCTCGGGGTCAAGAGACCCAGTACTTC.